This TCR beta chain was profiled in a study of OX40 agonist ivuxolimab in advanced cancers. Trimming left V 4 bases short and J 3 bases short, with 13 bases between. Looked up from germline, CDR1 is SGHTA and CDR2 is FQGNSA. CDR3 length equals 15 residues. Profiling relied on immunoSEQ multiplex PCR, and the TCRdb table lists in-frame clones only, not all of them. Here the sample spans some 150,000 clones, approximately 94% being singletons. This TCR was sampled from an adult with an advanced solid tumor such as melanoma, head and neck, liver or kidney cancer. This chain joins TRBV7-2 and TRBJ2-1; TRBD1 might be the D (6 bases). Sample: CD4+ or CD8+ T cells sorted from blood, taken in a trial of the OX40 agonist ivuxolimab. The chain's CDR3 is CASSSSTGNYNEQFF. CDR3 in DNA: TGTGCCAGCAGCTCTTCCACAGGGAACTACAATGAGCAGTTCTTC.